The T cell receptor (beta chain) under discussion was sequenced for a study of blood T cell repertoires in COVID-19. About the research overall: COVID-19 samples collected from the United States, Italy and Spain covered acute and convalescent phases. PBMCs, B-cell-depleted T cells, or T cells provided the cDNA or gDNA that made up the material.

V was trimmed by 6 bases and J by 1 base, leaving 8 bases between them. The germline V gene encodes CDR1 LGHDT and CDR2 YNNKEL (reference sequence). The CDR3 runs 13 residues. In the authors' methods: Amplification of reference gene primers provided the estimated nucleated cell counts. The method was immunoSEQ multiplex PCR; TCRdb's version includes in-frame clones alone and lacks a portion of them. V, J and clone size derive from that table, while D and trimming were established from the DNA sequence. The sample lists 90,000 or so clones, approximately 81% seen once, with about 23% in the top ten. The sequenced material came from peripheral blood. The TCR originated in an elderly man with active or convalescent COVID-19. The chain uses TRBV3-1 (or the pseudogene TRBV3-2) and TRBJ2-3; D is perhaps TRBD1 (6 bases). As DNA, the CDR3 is TGTGCCAGCAGAAAGGGGGGCACAGATACGCAGTATTTT. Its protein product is CASRKGGTDTQYF.